This T cell receptor (beta chain) was profiled in a study of blood T cell repertoires in COVID-19. Across the study: Collection of acute and convalescent COVID-19 samples took place in the United States, Italy and Spain. T cells, B-cell-depleted T cells, or PBMCs provided the cDNA or gDNA that served as material.

V shed 0 bases and J shed 6 bases, with 12 bases lying between them. The CDR3 covers 14 residues. From germline, CDR1 is SGHRS and CDR2 YFSETQ. Original handling: Nucleated cell number was recorded as an estimate derived from reference gene primer amplification. Profiling relied on immunoSEQ multiplex PCR, and the TCRdb table lists in-frame clones only, not all of them. V and J calls and clone size come straight from that table; D and trimming were deduced from the DNA. The sample holds about 100,000 clones, more than 75% seen once. The clonotype comes from a man between 60 and 75 years old with acute or convalescent COVID-19. Sequences were obtained from peripheral blood. The chain is built from TRBV5-1 and TRBJ1-2; no firm D call. DNA of the CDR3: TGCGCCAGCAGCTTGGAGGCAGGCATTCATGGCTACACCTTC. This codes for CASSLEAGIHGYTF.